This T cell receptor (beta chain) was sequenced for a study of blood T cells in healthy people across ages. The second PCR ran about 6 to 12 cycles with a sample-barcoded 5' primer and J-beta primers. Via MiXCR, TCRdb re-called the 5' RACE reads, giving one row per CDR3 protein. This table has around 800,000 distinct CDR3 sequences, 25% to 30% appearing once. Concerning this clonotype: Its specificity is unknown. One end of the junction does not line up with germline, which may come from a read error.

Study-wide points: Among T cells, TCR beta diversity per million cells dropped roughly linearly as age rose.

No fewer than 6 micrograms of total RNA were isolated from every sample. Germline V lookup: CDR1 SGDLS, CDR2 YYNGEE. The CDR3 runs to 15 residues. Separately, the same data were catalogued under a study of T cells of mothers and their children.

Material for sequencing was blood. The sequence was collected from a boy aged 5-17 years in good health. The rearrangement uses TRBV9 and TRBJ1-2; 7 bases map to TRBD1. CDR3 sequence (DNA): TGTGCCAGCAGCGTGACAGGGCACCCTAACTATGGCTACGCCTTC. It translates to CASSVTGHPNYGYAF.